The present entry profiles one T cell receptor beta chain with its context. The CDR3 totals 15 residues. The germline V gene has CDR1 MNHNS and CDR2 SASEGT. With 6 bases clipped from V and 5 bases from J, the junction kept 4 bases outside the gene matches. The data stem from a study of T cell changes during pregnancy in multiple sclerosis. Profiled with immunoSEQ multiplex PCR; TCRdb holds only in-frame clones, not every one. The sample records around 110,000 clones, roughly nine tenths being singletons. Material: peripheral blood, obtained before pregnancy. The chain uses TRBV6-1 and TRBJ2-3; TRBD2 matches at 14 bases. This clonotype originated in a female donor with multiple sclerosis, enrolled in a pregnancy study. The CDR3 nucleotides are TGTGCCAGCAGGGCCGGGACTAGCGGGGGAGATACGCAGTATTTT. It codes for CASRAGTSGGDTQYF.